These 21 T cell receptor beta chains originate from one sample sequenced in a study of cytotoxic CD8 clonotypes in ibrutinib-treated CLL. Using immunoSEQ multiplex PCR, the repertoire was profiled, and TCRdb retains in-frame clones only, with some absent. Of tens of thousands of clones listed, roughly 50% are singletons. The material sequenced was PBMCs, taken after 12 months of ibrutinib treatment. The receptors shown here come from a human donor with chronic lymphocytic leukemia.

V and J are TRBV6-6 and TRBJ2-1, with 9 positions matching TRBD2. In germline, CDR1 is MNHNY, CDR2 SVGAGI (reference sequence). Losses at the gene ends were 8 bases for V and 9 bases for J; bases not matched to a gene: 11. The CDR3 is made up of 14 amino acids. The DNA of the CDR3 is TGTGCCAGCGGTGGCGGGAGGGCCGCCGGTGAGCAGTTCTTC. Protein product: CASGGGRAAGEQFF.

The genes are TRBV7-6 and TRBJ2-7; TRBD1 matches at 8 bases. Germline-derived CDR1 and CDR2 are SGHVS and FNYEAQ. V shed 4 bases and J 2 bases; nucleotides not matched to a gene: 13. CDR3 length equals 17 residues. CDR3 region: CASSSSLTGTGTYEQYF. DNA for the CDR3: TGTGCCAGCAGCTCATCCCTTACCGGGACAGGAACCTACGAGCAGTACTTC. Combining the CDR3 with reference TRBV7-6 and TRBJ2-7 gives the whole variable domain GAGVSQSPRYKVTKRGQDVALRCDPISGHVSLYWYRQALGQGPEFLTYFNYEAQQDKSGLPNDRFSAERPEGSISTLTIQRTEQRDSAMYRCASSSSLTGTGTYEQYFGPGTRLTVT.

This clone was recorded a few times. The genes are TRBV29-1 and TRBJ2-1; tentatively, D is TRBD1 (5 bases). The germline V and J ends were trimmed by 8 bases and 5 bases, with 10 bases remaining between them. The V gene's germline CDR1 is SQVTM and CDR2 ANQGSEA. CDR3 length: 11 residues. In DNA form, the CDR3 reads TGCAGCAAACCACAGGACAATGAGCAGTTCTTC. It specifies CSKPQDNEQFF.

The chain has TRBV5-1 and TRBJ2-3; D gene ambiguous. This CDR3 has 16 amino acids. In germline, CDR1 is SGHRS, CDR2 YFSETQ. V was pared by 0 bases and J by 0 bases, with 11 bases between. The DNA of the CDR3 is TGCGCCAGCAGCTTGGCAAGGGCAGCGAGCACAGATACGCAGTATTTT. This codes for CASSLARAASTDTQYF.

This chain uses TRBV27 with TRBJ2-2; perhaps D is TRBD1 or TRBD2 (5 bases each). CDR1 and CDR2 from the germline V gene are MNHEY and SMNVEV (reference sequence). The ends were cut back, 6 bases at V and 1 base at J, with 12 bases in the middle. The CDR3 has 15 amino acids. The CDR3 spells CASRKGPRNTGELFF. As DNA, the CDR3 is TGTGCCAGCAGGAAGGGACCAAGGAACACCGGGGAGCTGTTTTTT.

The chain has TRBV2 and TRBJ1-4; weak D call: TRBD1 (6 bases). V lost 1 base and J 7 bases, leaving 28 bases between the germline ends. The CDR3 covers 20 residues. Germline CDR1 and CDR2: SNHLY and FYNNEI. CDR3 sequence reads: CASSEVTRNYWGLGGEKLFF. CDR3 sequence (DNA): TGTGCCAGCAGTGAAGTGACTCGAAACTACTGGGGGCTAGGGGGTGAAAAACTGTTTTTT. Filled out from reference TRBV2 and TRBJ1-4, the complete variable domain reads EPEVTQTPSHQVTQMGQEVILRCVPISNHLYFYWYRQILGQKVEFLVSFYNNEISEKSEIFDDQFSVERPDGSNFTLKIRSTKLEDSAMYFCASSEVTRNYWGLGGEKLFFGSGTQLSVL.

Within the sample, this clone is medium-sized. This chain joins TRBV5-1 and TRBJ2-3; D gene unclear. The germline CDR1 and CDR2 sequences are SGHRS and YFSETQ. Trimming stripped 4 bases from V and 1 base from J, with 7 bases between. The CDR3 is 13 residues long. CDR3 protein: CASSMGGTDTQYF. The CDR3 bases are TGCGCCAGCAGCATGGGCGGCACAGATACGCAGTATTTT.

The chain couples TRBV10-3 to TRBJ1-1; D call uncertain. Trimming shortened V by 2 bases and J by 4 bases, and 8 bases separated the two germline ends. Germline-derived CDR1 and CDR2 are ENHRY and SYGVKD. The CDR3 is made up of 13 amino acids. The CDR3 reads CAISENWSTEAFF. The CDR3 coding sequence is TGTGCCATCAGTGAGAATTGGAGCACTGAAGCTTTCTTT.

V is TRBV28 and J is TRBJ1-2, with 7 nucleotides matching TRBD1. Per germline, CDR1 MDHEN and CDR2 SYDVKM. This CDR3 spans 13 amino acids. V gave up 7 bases and J gave up 2 bases; unmatched junction bases: 4. The CDR3, as DNA: TGTGCCAGCAACACAGGGGCAAACTATGGCTACACCTTC. This codes for CASNTGANYGYTF.

For the CDR3, the DNA is TGTGCCAGCAGTTTAGGGGGGTCGCTTTCCTACGAGCAGTACTTC. Its protein product is CASSLGGSLSYEQYF. This chain connects TRBV28 to TRBJ2-7; perhaps TRBD2 as D (6 bases). V lost 2 bases and J lost 1, with 12 bases in between. The CDR3 contains 15 residues. Germline V CDR1 and CDR2: MDHEN, SYDVKM.

This chain links TRBV10-3 with TRBJ2-3; maybe TRBD2 (7 bases). The germline gives CDR1 ENHRY, CDR2 SYGVKD. This CDR3 is 15 amino acids long. The germline V and J ends were trimmed by 5 bases and 3 bases, with 15 bases remaining between them. The CDR3 reads CAISRGGERTDTQYF. In DNA form, the CDR3 reads TGTGCCATCAGTAGGGGGGGGGAGCGGACAGATACGCAGTATTTT.

This clone was counted once. The chain links TRBV19 to TRBJ1-1; D possibly corresponds to TRBD1 (5 bases). The CDR3 runs to 14 residues. Trimming removed 4 bases from V and 1 base from J, with 10 bases in between. The germline gives CDR1 LNHDA, CDR2 SQIVND (reference sequence). CDR3 in DNA: TGTGCCAGTAGTACGGGACCGCAGAACACTGAAGCTTTCTTT. It translates to CASSTGPQNTEAFF.

This sequence joins TRBV15 and TRBJ2-7; TRBD1 might be the D (6 bases). This CDR3 comprises 15 residues. V gave up 0 bases and J gave up 3 bases, with 12 bases separating them. From germline, CDR1 is LNHNV and CDR2 YYDKDF (reference sequence). CDR3 coding DNA: TGTGCCACCAGCAGAGATCAAGGACAGAACTACGAGCAGTACTTC. Translated, it gives CATSRDQGQNYEQYF.

The chain employs TRBV19 and TRBJ1-2; TRBD1 matches at 7 bases. The V and J ends lost 11 bases and 3 bases, in that order; junction bases with no gene match: 6. This CDR3 contains 12 residues. Germline V gene sequence: CDR1 LNHDA, CDR2 SQIVND (reference sequence). The CDR3 spells CASARGDYGYTF. The CDR3 DNA reads as TGTGCCTCGGCCAGGGGGGACTATGGCTACACCTTC. The entire variable domain, with the rest obtained from reference TRBV19 and TRBJ1-2, is as follows: DGGITQSPKYLFRKEGQNVTLSCEQNLNHDAMYWYRQDPGQGLRLIYYSQIVNDFQKGDIAEGYSVSREKKESFPLTVTSAQKNPTAFYLCASARGDYGYTFGSGTRLTVV.

The rearrangement joins TRBV2 to TRBJ1-4; D is ambiguous. There are 10 residues in the CDR3. The ends were cut back, 8 bases at V and 7 bases at J, with 5 bases in the middle. Germline assignment: CDR1 SNHLY and CDR2 FYNNEI. DNA of the CDR3: TGTGCCAGCGCAAGTGAAAAACTGTTTTTT. It is translated as CASASEKLFF.

This sequence joins TRBV30 and TRBJ1-2; TRBD1 agrees at 9 bases. The CDR3 is made up of 13 amino acids. Unmatched junction bases numbered 3, after V lost 1 base and J lost 6 bases. The germline V gene encodes CDR1 GTSNPN and CDR2 SVGIG (reference sequence). Here the CDR3 DNA reads TGTGCCTGGAGTGCCCGGGACAGGGATGGCTACACCTTC. This translates into CAWSARDRDGYTF. Variable domain in full (rest from reference TRBV30 and TRBJ1-2): SQTIHQWPATLVQPVGSPLSLECTVEGTSNPNLYWYRQAAGRGLQLLFYSVGIGQISSEVPQNLSASRPQDRQFILSSKKLLLSDSGFYLCAWSARDRDGYTFGSGTRLTVV.

J is TRBJ1-5 and V is TRBV9; no definite D call. Per germline, CDR1 SGDLS and CDR2 YYNGEE. The CDR3 sequence is 13 residues long. Trimming took 3 bases from V and 0 from J, leaving 4 bases between them. Written as DNA, the CDR3 is TGTGCCAGCAGCGGAAATAGCAATCAGCCCCAGCATTTT. It encodes CASSGNSNQPQHF. Using reference TRBV9 and TRBJ1-5 for the parts outside the CDR3, the full variable domain is DSGVTQTPKHLITATGQRVTLRCSPRSGDLSVYWYQQSLDQGLQFLIQYYNGEERAKGNILERFSAQQFPDLHSELNLSSLELGDSALYFCASSGNSNQPQHFGDGTRLSIL.

This clone was counted at least ten times. The DNA of the CDR3 is TGTGCCAGCAGCGCGGGACAGGGAGGGCGGGAGACCCAGTACTTC. Protein: CASSAGQGGRETQYF. This rearrangement joins TRBV11-2 to TRBJ2-5; TRBD1 aligns across 9 bases. The V segment lost 5 bases and the J segment 5 bases; nucleotides outside the gene matches: 9. CDR3 length equals 15 residues. The V gene's germline CDR1 is SGHAT and CDR2 FQNNGV.

This clone was observed a handful of times. The gene calls are TRBV5-1 and TRBJ1-6, with 9 bases that match TRBD1. V was clipped by 0 bases and J by 9 bases; unmatched bases: 10. Germline lookup yields CDR1 SGHRS and CDR2 YFSETQ. The CDR3 runs 17 residues. CDR3 in DNA: TGCGCCAGCAGCTTGGTAGTGTCGGGACAGGGTACTTCACCCCTCCACTTT. This codes for CASSLVVSGQGTSPLHF.

The chain uses TRBV14 and TRBJ2-2, with D perhaps being TRBD1 or TRBD2 (5 bases each). V dropped 1 base and J dropped 4 bases, with 10 bases sitting between them. The CDR3 consists of 15 residues. Germline V gene lookup returns CDR1 SGHDN and CDR2 FVKESK. Written as DNA, the CDR3 is TGTGCCAGCAGCCAAGGGGGGTACCTCACCGGGGAGCTGTTTTTT. Protein product: CASSQGGYLTGELFF.

The V gene is TRBV5-1, the J gene TRBJ1-6; D remains ambiguous. The CDR3 totals 15 residues. Deletions cut 0 bases from V and 6 bases from J, with 10 bases between. CDR1 is SGHRS and CDR2 is YFSETQ in the germline V gene. Here the CDR3 DNA reads TGCGCCAGCAGCTTGGAGGGCTCGGTTAATTCACCCCTCCACTTT. This encodes CASSLEGSVNSPLHF.